This record looks at one T cell receptor beta chain sequence and its context. This record comes from a study of blood T cell repertoires in COVID-19. About the study: Samples came from the United States, Italy and Spain, spanning acute and convalescent COVID-19.

Losses at the gene ends were 4 bases for V and 3 bases for J; bases not matched to a gene: 14. This CDR3 has 17 residues. Per the original data handling: Estimates of nucleated cell counts were drawn from the amplification of reference gene primers. The method was immunoSEQ multiplex PCR; TCRdb's version includes in-frame clones alone and lacks a portion of them. That table is the source of V, J and clone size, and D and trimming were worked out from the DNA. Of 240,000 or so clones in the sample, around 90% were seen once. The source is a man in his fifties who had been exposed to COVID-19. The chain joins TRBV23-1 to TRBJ1-1, with 7 positions matching TRBD1. TRBV23-1 is filed as an ORF, its function uncertain. The sample consisted of PBMCs or T cells enriched from blood (not recorded which). CDR3 sequence: CASSRTTGQRRYTEAFF. CDR3 sequence (DNA): TGCGCCAGCAGTCGAACTACGGGACAGAGGAGATACACTGAAGCTTTCTTT.